A single sample is the source of the 24 T cell receptor beta chains below, sequenced in a study of beta chain features in type 1 diabetes. Every bit of the isolated RNA underwent reverse transcription, so sequencing read expressed TCRB transcripts. Libraries were prepared by immunoSEQ multiplex PCR; TCRdb keeps only in-frame clonotypes and omits some of them. The sample carries hundreds of thousands of clones, roughly 15% recorded once. The material sequenced was naive CD4+ T cells from blood. These receptors came from a man aged 18 to 29 in good health.

Turning to this clone: One base away lies a much larger clone, so this may be a sequencing read error. V and J are TRBV7-7 and TRBJ2-1; TRBD1 aligns across 8 bases. The CDR3 has 15 residues. Trimming took 1 base from V and 2 from J; bases not matched to a gene: 1. CDR1 and CDR2 (germline): SSHAT, FNYEAQ (reference sequence). The CDR3 loop is CASSLDRGAYNEQFF. In nucleotides, the CDR3 is TGTGCCAGCAGCTTAGACAGGGGGGCCTACAATGAGCAGTTCTTC.

The chain uses TRBV5-1 and TRBJ1-1; no definite D call. The V gene lost 1 base and the J gene lost 6 bases, with 13 bases spanning the gap. There are 14 residues in the CDR3. Germline V gene data show CDR1 as SGHRS and CDR2 as YFSETQ. CDR3 sequence: CASSLSSAVSEAFF. The DNA for the CDR3 is TGCGCCAGCAGCTTGAGTAGTGCTGTCTCTGAAGCTTTCTTT.

The V call is TRBV25-1, the J call TRBJ2-2; 9 nucleotides agree with TRBD1. V dropped 2 bases and J dropped 5; count of bases not matched to a gene: 6. This CDR3 contains 16 residues. The germline gives CDR1 MGHDK, CDR2 SYGVNS. The CDR3 nucleotides are TGTGCCAGCAGTGAAAAAAGGGACAGGGTGACCGGGGAGCTGTTTTTT. Residues: CASSEKRDRVTGELFF.

The rearrangement joins TRBV20-1 to TRBJ2-5; D is unclear. This CDR3 comprises 11 residues. Deletions cut 7 bases from V and 5 bases from J, with 11 bases between. CDR1 is DFQATT and CDR2 is SNEGSKA in the germline V gene (reference sequence). In nucleotides, the CDR3 is TGCAGTGGCCATAAGGCCGAGACCCAGTACTTC. Translation gives CSGHKAETQYF.

This clone was counted a few times. The chain employs TRBV7-9 and TRBJ1-4; D unclear. This CDR3 contains 12 residues. Germline loops: CDR1 SEHNR, CDR2 FQNEAQ (reference sequence). Between the trimmed V and J ends, which lost 5 bases and 4 bases, there was a span of 5 bases. The CDR3 bases are TGTGCCAGCAGCGGCGTTAATGAAAAACTGTTTTTT. This translates into CASSGVNEKLFF.

This clone was found many times. V usage is TRBV7-2 and J usage is TRBJ1-4; possibly TRBD1 for D (5 bases). Trimming took off 2 bases at V and 10 bases at J, with 11 bases between the two ends. The V gene's germline CDR1 is SGHTA and CDR2 FQGNSA. The CDR3 runs 13 residues. The CDR3 nucleotides read TGTGCCAGCAGCTTATTCAGGGAGGGAAAACTGTTTTTT. Translation gives CASSLFREGKLFF.

The chain couples TRBV20-1 to TRBJ1-4; 7 bases fit TRBD1. V trimming: 6 bases; J trimming: 10 bases; junction bases outside the gene matches: 5. Germline loops: CDR1 DFQATT, CDR2 SNEGSKA (reference sequence). There are 11 residues in the CDR3. The CDR3 DNA sequence: TGCAGTGCCCGTACAGGGGCAAAACTGTTTTTT. Translated, it gives CSARTGAKLFF.

The chain uses TRBV4-1 and TRBJ2-7; 7 nucleotides line up with TRBD2. Germline V gives CDR1 MGHRA, CDR2 YSYEKL. After removal of 1 base from V and 0 bases from J, the junction contained 6 bases not matched to a gene. The CDR3 length is 16 residues. CDR3 DNA: TGCGCCAGCAGCCAAGGGGACTACAGGAGCTCCTACGAGCAGTACTTC. Translated: CASSQGDYRSSYEQYF.

The J gene is TRBJ1-4, the V gene TRBV5-1; 8 bases match TRBD1. This CDR3 has 14 residues. Germline V gives CDR1 SGHRS, CDR2 YFSETQ. The junction had 5 bases not matched to a gene; V was cut back by 7 bases and J by 3 bases. CDR3 sequence reads: CASGPGQANEKLFF. CDR3 sequence (DNA): TGCGCCAGCGGCCCGGGACAGGCTAATGAAAAACTGTTTTTT.

This clone has just a few counts. The same CDR3 arises from other DNA sequences in this sample as well. The rearrangement uses TRBV4-3 and TRBJ1-6; no clear D gene. Trimming pared 1 base from V and 10 bases from J, leaving 5 bases between. The germline CDR1 and CDR2 sequences are LGHNA and YSLEER. This CDR3 has 12 residues. This chain's CDR3 is CASSQGVSPLHF. In DNA, the CDR3 is TGCGCCAGCAGCCAAGGTGTGTCACCCCTCCACTTT.

This rearrangement joins TRBV4-3 to TRBJ1-5, with a weak D call TRBD1 (5 bases). The CDR3 consists of 14 residues. Trimming took off 0 bases at V and 6 bases at J, with 9 bases between the two ends. Germline V gene lookup returns CDR1 LGHNA and CDR2 YSLEER. CDR3 nucleotide sequence: TGCGCCAGCAGCCAAGATGGGGGTTTTCAGCCCCAGCATTTT. The encoded protein is CASSQDGGFQPQHF.

CDR3 DNA sequence: TGCAGCGTCGGATTGACAGGGGACGTCACAGATACGCAGTATTTT. Translation gives CSVGLTGDVTDTQYF. This rearrangement joins TRBV29-1 to TRBJ2-3, with 8 bases aligning to TRBD1. V lost 6 bases, J lost 2 bases, and 10 bases stayed unmatched. Germline CDR1 is SQVTM and CDR2 is ANQGSEA. This CDR3 is 15 amino acids long.

The V and J genes are TRBV29-1 and TRBJ2-7; TRBD1 matches 8 bases. Trimming removed 7 bases from V and 4 bases from J; junction bases left unmatched: 3. Germline V gene lookup returns CDR1 SQVTM and CDR2 ANQGSEA. The CDR3 consists of 11 residues. The CDR3 DNA reads TGCAGCGCCGGGACAGGATACGAGCAGTACTTC. Translating it yields CSAGTGYEQYF.

This clone showed up just once. The chain combines TRBV30 with TRBJ1-2; 7 nucleotides match TRBD1. After removal of 0 bases from V and 0 bases from J, the junction contained 4 bases not matched to a gene. Germline loops: CDR1 GTSNPN, CDR2 SVGIG (reference sequence). The CDR3 sequence is 15 residues long. CDR3 residues: CAWSVGQGANYGYTF. Written as DNA, the CDR3 is TGTGCCTGGAGTGTTGGGCAGGGGGCTAACTATGGCTACACCTTC. The complete variable domain, with remaining parts taken from reference TRBV30 and TRBJ1-2, reads SQTIHQWPATLVQPVGSPLSLECTVEGTSNPNLYWYRQAAGRGLQLLFYSVGIGQISSEVPQNLSASRPQDRQFILSSKKLLLSDSGFYLCAWSVGQGANYGYTFGSGTRLTVV.

The chain has TRBV28 and TRBJ2-7, with TRBD1 identical over 7 bases. With V trimmed by 6 bases and J by 0 bases, 8 bases remained unmatched. CDR1 is MDHEN and CDR2 is SYDVKM in the germline V gene. The CDR3 extends over 15 amino acids. This CDR3 is CASSLTGLSSYEQYF. The DNA for the CDR3 is TGTGCCAGCAGCCTGACAGGGCTTAGCTCCTACGAGCAGTACTTC.

Details on this clone: A read error may account for a junction end that differs from germline. The V gene is TRBV28, the J gene TRBJ1-4; TRBD1 matches 10 bases. The CDR3 loop spans 12 amino acids. Looked up from germline, CDR1 is MDHEN and CDR2 is SYDVKM. The chain's CDR3 is CASSSPPGQGIF. CDR3 DNA sequence: TGTGCCAGCAGTTCCCCACCGGGACAGGGGATTTTT.

This clone was seen only a few times. This rearrangement joins TRBV7-9 to TRBJ1-1; D remains ambiguous. This CDR3 region has 13 residues. Trimming removed 0 bases from V and 1 base from J, with 3 bases in between. Germline CDR1 reads SEHNR; CDR2 reads FQNEAQ (reference sequence). The CDR3 protein is CASSLAPNTEAFF. The DNA of the CDR3 is TGTGCCAGCAGCTTAGCCCCGAACACTGAAGCTTTCTTT. Combining the CDR3 with reference TRBV7-9 and TRBJ1-1 gives the whole variable domain DTGVSQNPRHKITKRGQNVTFRCDPISEHNRLYWYRQTLGQGPEFLTYFQNEAQLEKSRLLSDRFSAERPKGSFSTLEIQRTEQGDSAMYLCASSLAPNTEAFFGQGTRLTVV.

This clone was seen only once. The chain carries TRBV15 and TRBJ1-1; TRBD1 is a possible D gene (5 bases). Trimming stripped 4 bases from V and 2 bases from J, with 17 bases between. In germline, CDR1 is LNHNV, CDR2 YYDKDF (reference sequence). The CDR3 has 16 residues. The CDR3 DNA reads TGTGCCACCAGCACCCTGGGGGGACGACCTAACACTGAAGCTTTCTTT. Protein: CATSTLGGRPNTEAFF.

This clone was seen at least ten times. Mismatch with germline at one junction end may stem from a read error. V gene TRBV28 combines with J gene TRBJ2-1; possible D gene TRBD1, 5 bases. The CDR3 length is 12 residues. Germline-derived CDR1 and CDR2 are MDHEN and SYDVKM. CDR3 protein: CASSLSDRSELF. For the CDR3, the DNA is TGTGCCAGCAGTTTATCAGACAGATCCGAACTCTTC. Looking up the rest from reference TRBV28 and TRBJ2-1 gives the full variable domain: DVKVTQSSRYLVKRTGEKVFLECVQDMDHENMFWYRQDPGLGLRLIYFSYDVKMKEKGDIPEGYSVSREKKERFSLILESASTNQTSMYLCASSLSDRSELFGPGTRLTVL.

There are a few counts of this clone. The chain links TRBV6-1 to TRBJ2-1, with TRBD2 matching over 14 bases. The CDR3 consists of 13 residues. V lost 11 bases, J lost 9 bases, and 6 bases stayed unmatched. Germline-derived CDR1 and CDR2 are MNHNS and SASEGT. In DNA, the CDR3 is TGTGCCGGAAGACTAGCGGGGGGGTTTGAGCAGTTCTTC. It is translated as CAGRLAGGFEQFF.

This clone occurred a few times. The chain has TRBV4-2 and TRBJ2-2; D uncertain. CDR3 length equals 13 residues. CDR1 is LGHNA and CDR2 is YNFKEQ in the germline V gene. V lost 1 base and J lost 7, with 7 bases in between. Here the CDR3 reads CASSQASSGELFF. In DNA form, the CDR3 reads TGTGCCAGCAGCCAAGCTAGTAGCGGGGAGCTGTTTTTT.

The gene calls are TRBV6-5 and TRBJ2-7; D call uncertain. Germline V CDR1 and CDR2: MNHEY, SVGAGI. The CDR3 length is 15 residues. Trimming took 2 bases from V and 5 from J, leaving 16 bases between them. The CDR3 DNA follows: TGTGCCAGCAGTTACCGTGGCGTACTTTCCCACGAGCAGTACTTC. Translation: CASSYRGVLSHEQYF.

The genes are TRBV7-9 and TRBJ1-1; D ambiguous. Trimming pared 7 bases from V and 1 base from J, leaving 13 bases between. The CDR3 sequence is 14 residues long. CDR1 is SEHNR and CDR2 is FQNEAQ in the germline V gene (reference sequence). The CDR3 nucleotides read TGTGCCAGCAAAAGTGTTTTAGGGAACACTGAAGCTTTCTTT. Encoded protein: CASKSVLGNTEAFF.

The V and J genes are TRBV25-1 and TRBJ1-4, with TRBD1 identical over 11 bases. The CDR3 consists of 15 residues. The ends lost 6 bases at V and 8 bases at J; junction bases unmatched: 8. Germline V gene lookup returns CDR1 MGHDK and CDR2 SYGVNS. CDR3 protein: CASRTQDRGREKLFF. CDR3 coding DNA: TGTGCCAGCAGGACTCAGGACAGGGGGCGAGAAAAACTGTTTTTT.